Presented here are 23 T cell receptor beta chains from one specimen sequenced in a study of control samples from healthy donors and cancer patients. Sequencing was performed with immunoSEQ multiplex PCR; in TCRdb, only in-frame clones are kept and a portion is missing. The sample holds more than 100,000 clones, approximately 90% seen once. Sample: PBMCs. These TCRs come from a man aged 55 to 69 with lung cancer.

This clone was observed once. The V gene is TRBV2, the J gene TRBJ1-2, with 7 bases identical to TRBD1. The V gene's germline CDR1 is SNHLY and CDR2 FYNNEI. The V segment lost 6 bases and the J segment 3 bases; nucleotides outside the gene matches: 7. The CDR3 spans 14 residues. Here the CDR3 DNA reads TGTGCCAGCAGCATGACAGGGACTTACTATGGCTACACCTTC. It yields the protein CASSMTGTYYGYTF.

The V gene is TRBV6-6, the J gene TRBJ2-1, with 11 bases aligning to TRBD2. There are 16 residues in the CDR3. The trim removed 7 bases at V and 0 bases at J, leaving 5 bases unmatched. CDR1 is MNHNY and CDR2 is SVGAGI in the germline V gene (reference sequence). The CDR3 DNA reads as TGTGCCAGCAAGAGGCTAGCGGGGGGCTCCTACAATGAGCAGTTCTTC. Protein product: CASKRLAGGSYNEQFF.

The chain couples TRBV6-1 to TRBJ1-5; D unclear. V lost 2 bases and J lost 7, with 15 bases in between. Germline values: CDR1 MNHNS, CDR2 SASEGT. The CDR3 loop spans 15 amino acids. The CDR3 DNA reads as TGTGCCAGCAGTGAAAGGAGGGCAGCAGAGCAGCCCCAGCATTTT. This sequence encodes CASSERRAAEQPQHF.

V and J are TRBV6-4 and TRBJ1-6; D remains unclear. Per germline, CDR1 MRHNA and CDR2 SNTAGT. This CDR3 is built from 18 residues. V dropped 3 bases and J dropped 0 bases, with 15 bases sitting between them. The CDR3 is CASSERSPQSSYNSPLHF. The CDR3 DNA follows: TGTGCCAGCAGTGAAAGGTCCCCTCAGAGCTCCTATAATTCACCCCTCCACTTT.

CDR3 region: CASRWMSNEQFF. DNA of the CDR3: TGTGCCAGCAGGTGGATGAGTAATGAGCAGTTCTTC. This chain links TRBV2 with TRBJ2-1; D remains ambiguous. The ends were cut back, 6 bases at V and 7 bases at J, with 10 bases in the middle. This CDR3 spans 12 amino acids. Germline V lookup: CDR1 SNHLY, CDR2 FYNNEI. Using reference TRBV2 and TRBJ2-1 for the parts outside the CDR3, the full variable domain is EPEVTQTPSHQVTQMGQEVILRCVPISNHLYFYWYRQILGQKVEFLVSFYNNEISEKSEIFDDQFSVERPDGSNFTLKIRSTKLEDSAMYFCASRWMSNEQFFGPGTRLTVL.

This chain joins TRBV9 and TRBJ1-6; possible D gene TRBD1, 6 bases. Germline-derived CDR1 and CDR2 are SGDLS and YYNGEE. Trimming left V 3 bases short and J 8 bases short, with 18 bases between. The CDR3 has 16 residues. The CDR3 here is CASSGSFGTRDSPLHF. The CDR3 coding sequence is TGTGCCAGCAGCGGGTCATTCGGGACAAGAGATTCACCCCTCCACTTT.

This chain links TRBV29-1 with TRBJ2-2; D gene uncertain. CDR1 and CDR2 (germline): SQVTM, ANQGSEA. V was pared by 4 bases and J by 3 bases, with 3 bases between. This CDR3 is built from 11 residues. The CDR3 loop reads CSVVDTGELFF. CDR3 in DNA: TGCAGCGTTGTGGACACCGGGGAGCTGTTTTTT.

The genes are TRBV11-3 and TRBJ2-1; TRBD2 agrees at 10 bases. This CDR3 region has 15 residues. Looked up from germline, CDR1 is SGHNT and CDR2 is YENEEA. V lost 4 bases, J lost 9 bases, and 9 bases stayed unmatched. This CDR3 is CASSSTSGGAGEQFF. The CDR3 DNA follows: TGTGCCAGCAGCTCTACGAGCGGGGGGGCCGGTGAGCAGTTCTTC.

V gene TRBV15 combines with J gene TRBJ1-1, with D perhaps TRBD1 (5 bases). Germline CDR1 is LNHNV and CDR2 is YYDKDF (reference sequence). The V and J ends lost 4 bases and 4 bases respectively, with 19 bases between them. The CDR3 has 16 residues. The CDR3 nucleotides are TGTGCCACCAGCATATCAGGGATTGGGATAAGCACTGAAGCTTTCTTT. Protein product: CATSISGIGISTEAFF. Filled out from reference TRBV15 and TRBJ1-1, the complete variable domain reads DAMVIQNPRYQVTQFGKPVTLSCSQTLNHNVMYWYQQKSSQAPKLLFHYYDKDFNNEADTPDNFQSRRPNTSFCFLDIRSPGLGDTAMYLCATSISGIGISTEAFFGQGTRLTVV.

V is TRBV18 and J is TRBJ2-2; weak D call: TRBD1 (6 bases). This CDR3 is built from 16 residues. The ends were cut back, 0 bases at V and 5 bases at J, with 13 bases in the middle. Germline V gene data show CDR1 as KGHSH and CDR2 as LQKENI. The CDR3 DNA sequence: TGTGCCAGCTCACCACCGTCAGGGGCAAGTACCGGGGAGCTGTTTTTT. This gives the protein CASSPPSGASTGELFF.

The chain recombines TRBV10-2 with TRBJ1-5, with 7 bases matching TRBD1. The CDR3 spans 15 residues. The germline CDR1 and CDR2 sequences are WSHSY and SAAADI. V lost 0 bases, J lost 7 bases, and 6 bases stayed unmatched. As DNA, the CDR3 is TGCGCCAGCAGTGAGTCCCAGGGGGAAGACCAGCCCCAGCATTTT. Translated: CASSESQGEDQPQHF.

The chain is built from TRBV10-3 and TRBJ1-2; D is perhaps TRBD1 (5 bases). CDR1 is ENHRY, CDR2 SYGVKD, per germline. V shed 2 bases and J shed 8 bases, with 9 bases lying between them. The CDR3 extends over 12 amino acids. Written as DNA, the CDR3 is TGTGCCATCAGTGAGGAAGGGGCCGGCTACACCTTC. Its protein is CAISEEGAGYTF.

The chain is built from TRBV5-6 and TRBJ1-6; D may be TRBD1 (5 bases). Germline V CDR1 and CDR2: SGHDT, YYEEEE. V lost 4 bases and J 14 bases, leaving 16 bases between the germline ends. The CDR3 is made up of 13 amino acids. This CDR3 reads CASSREGPATLHF. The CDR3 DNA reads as TGTGCCAGCAGCCGGGAGGGACCTGCCACCCTCCACTTT.

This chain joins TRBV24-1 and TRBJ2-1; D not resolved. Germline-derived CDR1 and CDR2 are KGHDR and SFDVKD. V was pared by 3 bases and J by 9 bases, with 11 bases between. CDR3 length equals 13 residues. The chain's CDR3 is CATSDPPGSEQFF. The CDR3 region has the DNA TGTGCCACCAGTGATCCCCCGGGCTCTGAGCAGTTCTTC.

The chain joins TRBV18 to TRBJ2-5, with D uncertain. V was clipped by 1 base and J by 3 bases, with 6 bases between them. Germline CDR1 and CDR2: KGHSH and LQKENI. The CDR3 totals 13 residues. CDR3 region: CASSPRQEETQYF. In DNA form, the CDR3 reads TGTGCCAGCTCACCACGCCAAGAAGAGACCCAGTACTTC.

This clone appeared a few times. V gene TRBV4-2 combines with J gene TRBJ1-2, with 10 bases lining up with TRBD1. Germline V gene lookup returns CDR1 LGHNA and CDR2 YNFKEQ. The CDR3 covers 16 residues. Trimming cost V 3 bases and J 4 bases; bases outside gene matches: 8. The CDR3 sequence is CASSHDDGTGAYGYTF. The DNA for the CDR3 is TGTGCCAGCAGCCATGATGACGGGACAGGGGCCTATGGCTACACCTTC.

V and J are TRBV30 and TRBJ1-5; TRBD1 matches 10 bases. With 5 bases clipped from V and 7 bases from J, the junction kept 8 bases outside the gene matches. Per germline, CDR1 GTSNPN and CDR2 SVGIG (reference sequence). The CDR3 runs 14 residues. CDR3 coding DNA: TGTGCCTGGGGACCGGGACAGGGGAGCCAGCCCCAGCATTTT. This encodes CAWGPGQGSQPQHF.

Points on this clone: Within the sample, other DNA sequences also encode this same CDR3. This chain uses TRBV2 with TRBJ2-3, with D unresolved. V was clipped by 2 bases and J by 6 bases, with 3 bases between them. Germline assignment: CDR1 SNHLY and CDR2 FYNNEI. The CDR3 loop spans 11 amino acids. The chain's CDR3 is CASSESDTQYF. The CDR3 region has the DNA TGTGCCAGCAGTGAAAGTGATACGCAGTATTTT.

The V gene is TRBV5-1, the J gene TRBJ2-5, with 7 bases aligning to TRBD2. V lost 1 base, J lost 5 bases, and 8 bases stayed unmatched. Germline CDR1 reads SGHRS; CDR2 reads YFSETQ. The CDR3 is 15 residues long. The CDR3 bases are TGCGCCAGCAGCTTGTTCACGGGAGGAGTGGAGACCCAGTACTTC. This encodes CASSLFTGGVETQYF. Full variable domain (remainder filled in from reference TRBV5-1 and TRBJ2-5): KAGVTQTPRYLIKTRGQQVTLSCSPISGHRSVSWYQQTPGQGLQFLFEYFSETQRNKGNFPGRFSGRQFSNSRSEMNVSTLELGDSALYLCASSLFTGGVETQYFGPGTRLLVL.

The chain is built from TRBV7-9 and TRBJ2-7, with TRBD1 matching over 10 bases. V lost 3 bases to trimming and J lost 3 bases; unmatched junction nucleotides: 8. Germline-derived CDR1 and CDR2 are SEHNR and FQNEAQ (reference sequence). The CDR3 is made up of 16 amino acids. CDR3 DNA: TGTGCCAGCAGCTTCGGACAGGGGGTGGGCTACTACGAGCAGTACTTC. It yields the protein CASSFGQGVGYYEQYF. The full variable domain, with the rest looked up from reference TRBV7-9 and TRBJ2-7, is DTGVSQNPRHKITKRGQNVTFRCDPISEHNRLYWYRQTLGQGPEFLTYFQNEAQLEKSRLLSDRFSAERPKGSFSTLEIQRTEQGDSAMYLCASSFGQGVGYYEQYFGPGTRLTVT.

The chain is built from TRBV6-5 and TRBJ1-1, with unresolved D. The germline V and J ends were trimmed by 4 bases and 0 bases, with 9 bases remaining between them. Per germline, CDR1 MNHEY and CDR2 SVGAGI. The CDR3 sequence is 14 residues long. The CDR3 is CASSLQTLNTEAFF. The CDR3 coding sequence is TGTGCCAGCAGTTTACAAACGTTGAACACTGAAGCTTTCTTT.

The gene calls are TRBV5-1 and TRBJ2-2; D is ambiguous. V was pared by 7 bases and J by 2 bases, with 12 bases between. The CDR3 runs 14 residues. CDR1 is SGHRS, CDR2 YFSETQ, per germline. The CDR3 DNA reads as TGCGCCAGCCAGACATTCCTTAACACCGGGGAGCTGTTTTTT. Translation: CASQTFLNTGELFF.

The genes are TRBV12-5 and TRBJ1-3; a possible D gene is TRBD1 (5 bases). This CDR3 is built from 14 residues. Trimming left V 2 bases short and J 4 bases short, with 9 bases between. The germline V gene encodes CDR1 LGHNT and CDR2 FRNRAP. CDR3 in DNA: TGTGCTAGTGGTTTGTCAGGGAGCGGAAACACCATATATTTT. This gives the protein CASGLSGSGNTIYF.